This TCR beta chain was documented in a study of T cell changes during pregnancy in multiple sclerosis. Sequencing used immunoSEQ multiplex PCR; TCRdb keeps in-frame clones, though not all of them. The sample has about 97,000 clones, less than 95% seen once; the top ten hold 0.7% to 0.9%. V lost 5 bases to trimming and J lost 1 base, with 14 bases between them. The CDR3 is 15 amino acids. Germline V gene lookup returns CDR1 KGHSH and CDR2 LQKENI. The TCR originated in a female donor in good health, enrolled as a control in a pregnancy study. This material consisted of peripheral blood, taken in the second trimester of pregnancy. This rearrangement joins TRBV18 to TRBJ1-1; D gene ambiguous. The CDR3 reads CASSTGIETNTEAFF. The CDR3 nucleotides read TGTGCCAGCTCAACGGGGATTGAAACGAACACTGAAGCTTTCTTT.